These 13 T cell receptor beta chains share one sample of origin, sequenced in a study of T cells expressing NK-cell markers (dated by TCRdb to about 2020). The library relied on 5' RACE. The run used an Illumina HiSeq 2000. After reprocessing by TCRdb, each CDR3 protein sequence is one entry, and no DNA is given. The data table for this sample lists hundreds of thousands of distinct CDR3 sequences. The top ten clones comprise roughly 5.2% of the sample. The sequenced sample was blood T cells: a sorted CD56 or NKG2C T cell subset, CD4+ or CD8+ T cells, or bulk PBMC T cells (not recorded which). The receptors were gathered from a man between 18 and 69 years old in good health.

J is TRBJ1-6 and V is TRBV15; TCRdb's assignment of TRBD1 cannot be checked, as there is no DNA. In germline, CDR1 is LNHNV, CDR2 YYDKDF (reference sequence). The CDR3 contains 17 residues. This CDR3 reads CATSSGTAVSYNSPLHF. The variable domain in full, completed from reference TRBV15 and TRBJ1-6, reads DAMVIQNPRYQVTQFGKPVTLSCSQTLNHNVMYWYQQKSSQAPKLLFHYYDKDFNNEADTPDNFQSRRPNTSFCFLDIRSPGLGDTAMYLCATSSGTAVSYNSPLHFGNGTRLTVT.

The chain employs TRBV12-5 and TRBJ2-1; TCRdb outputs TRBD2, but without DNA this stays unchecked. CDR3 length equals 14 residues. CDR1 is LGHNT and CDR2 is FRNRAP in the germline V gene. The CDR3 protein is CASGSEGRGAEQFF.

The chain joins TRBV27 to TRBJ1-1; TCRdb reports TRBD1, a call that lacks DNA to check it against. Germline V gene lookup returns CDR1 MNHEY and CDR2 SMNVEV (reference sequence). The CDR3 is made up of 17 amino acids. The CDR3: CASSPPGTEGRNTEAFF.

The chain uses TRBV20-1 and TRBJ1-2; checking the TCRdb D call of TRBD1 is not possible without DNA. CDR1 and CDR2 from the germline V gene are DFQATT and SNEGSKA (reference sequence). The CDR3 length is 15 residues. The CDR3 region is CSASAARDRGRGYTF.

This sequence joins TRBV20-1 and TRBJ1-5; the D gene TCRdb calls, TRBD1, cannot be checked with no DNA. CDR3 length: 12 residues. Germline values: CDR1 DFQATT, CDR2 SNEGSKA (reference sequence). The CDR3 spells CSASNGDQPQHF.

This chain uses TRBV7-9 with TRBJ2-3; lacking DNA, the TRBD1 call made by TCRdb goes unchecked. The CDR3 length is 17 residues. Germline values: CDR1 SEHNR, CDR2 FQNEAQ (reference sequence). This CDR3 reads CASSLTSGTGRSDTQYF.

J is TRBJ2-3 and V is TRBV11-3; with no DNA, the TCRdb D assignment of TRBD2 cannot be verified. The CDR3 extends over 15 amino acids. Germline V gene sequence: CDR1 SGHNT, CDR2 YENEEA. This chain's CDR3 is CASSESGGPTDTQYF.

The chain's CDR3 is CASSIQDQNYGYTF. V usage is TRBV5-1 and J usage is TRBJ1-2. CDR3 length equals 14 residues. The germline V gene has CDR1 SGHRS and CDR2 YFSETQ.

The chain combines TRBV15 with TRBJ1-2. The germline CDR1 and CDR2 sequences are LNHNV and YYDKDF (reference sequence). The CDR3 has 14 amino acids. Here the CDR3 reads CATSRDLGVEGYTF.

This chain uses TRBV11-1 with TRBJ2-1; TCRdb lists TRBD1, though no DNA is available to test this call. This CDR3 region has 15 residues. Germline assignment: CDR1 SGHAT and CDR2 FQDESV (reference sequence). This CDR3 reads CASAKPEGGQNEQFF.

CDR3 region: CASSAMGRGVTTGELFF. This chain connects TRBV7-2 to TRBJ2-2; TCRdb's D call of TRBD2 is untestable without DNA. CDR1 SGHTA and CDR2 FQGNSA come from the germline V gene. The CDR3 has 17 residues.

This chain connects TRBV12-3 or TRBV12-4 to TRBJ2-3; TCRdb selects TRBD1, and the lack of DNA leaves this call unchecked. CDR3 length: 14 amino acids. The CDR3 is CASSRNQNRDTQYF.

The CDR3 sequence is CASSQGRDRVRAPLHF. V gene TRBV3-1 combines with J gene TRBJ1-6; the D call from TCRdb, TRBD1, cannot be confirmed without DNA. CDR3 length equals 16 residues. The germline gives CDR1 LGHDT, CDR2 YNNKEL (reference sequence).